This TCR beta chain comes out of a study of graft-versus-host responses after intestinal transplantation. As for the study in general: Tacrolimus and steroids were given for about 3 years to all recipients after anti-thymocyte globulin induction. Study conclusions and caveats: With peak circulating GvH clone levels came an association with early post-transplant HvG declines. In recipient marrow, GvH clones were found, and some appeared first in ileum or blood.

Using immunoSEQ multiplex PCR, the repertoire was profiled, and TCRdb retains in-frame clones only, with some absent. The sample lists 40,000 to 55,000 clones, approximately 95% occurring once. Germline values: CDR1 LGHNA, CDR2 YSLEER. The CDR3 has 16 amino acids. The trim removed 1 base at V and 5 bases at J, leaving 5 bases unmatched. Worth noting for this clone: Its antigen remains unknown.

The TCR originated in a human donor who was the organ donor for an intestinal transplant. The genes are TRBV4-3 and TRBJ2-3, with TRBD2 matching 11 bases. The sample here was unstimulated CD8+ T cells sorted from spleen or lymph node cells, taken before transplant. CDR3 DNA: TGCGCCAGCAGCCAAGGGATAGCGGGGGGGGGAGATACGCAGTATTTT. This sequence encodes CASSQGIAGGGDTQYF.